The T cell receptor beta chain under discussion was sequenced for a study of blood T cell repertoires in COVID-19. As for the study in general: Researchers got acute and convalescent COVID-19 samples from the United States, Italy and Spain.

Assay used: immunoSEQ multiplex PCR; TCRdb lists only in-frame clones, some missing. The table lists 130,000 or so clones, around 86% of them singletons, with about 18% in the top ten. Trimming took off 1 base at V and 2 bases at J, with 14 bases between the two ends. Germline V CDR1 and CDR2: MNHNS, SASEGT. This CDR3 is 16 amino acids long. The TCR originated in a man aged 25-45 years who had recovered from COVID-19. Sample: PBMCs or T cells enriched from blood (not recorded which). The J gene is TRBJ1-2, the V gene TRBV6-1; TRBD1 might be the D (5 bases). Written as DNA, the CDR3 is TGTGCCAGCAGTGAAGGCTGGGGCAGGAACAACTATGGCTACACCTTC. Translating it yields CASSEGWGRNNYGYTF.